Below, 30 T cell receptor beta chains from the same sample are listed, as sequenced in a study of shared clonotypes between healthy human individuals (dated by TCRdb to the early 2020s). The library was obtained by the immunoSEQ multiplex PCR assay. Entries here come from immuneACCESS through TCRdb and include only in-frame sequences with V and J called. Some clones fail to appear in such tables; in the studies checked, an unresolved V gene covers under half of the shortfall, and the cause of the remainder is unknown. The sample profile shows about 1 million clones; roughly 75% of them were found once. About 1.5% of the sample is taken by the ten largest. Sequencing was carried out using memory CD4+ T cells sorted from blood. The sample's cell subset or site label is to be understood as: CD45RA-negative fraction. These receptors came from a man between 18 and 35 years old in good health.

J is TRBJ1-6 and V is TRBV6-5; D might be TRBD1 (5 bases). Trimming shortened V by 5 bases and J by 4 bases, and 9 bases separated the two germline ends. There are 14 residues in the CDR3. CDR1 MNHEY and CDR2 SVGAGI come from the germline V gene. The chain's CDR3 is CASSPGTYNSPLHF. The DNA for the CDR3 is TGTGCCAGCAGTCCGGGGACTTATAATTCACCCCTCCACTTT.

This chain links TRBV30 with TRBJ2-3; a possible D gene is TRBD2 (5 bases). The CDR3 contains 14 residues. The V gene's germline CDR1 is GTSNPN and CDR2 SVGIG (reference sequence). Trimming took off 0 bases at V and 2 bases at J, with 9 bases between the two ends. The CDR3 region has the DNA TGTGCCTGGAGTGTAGGTAGCGACACAGATACGCAGTATTTT. Protein product: CAWSVGSDTDTQYF.

The chain couples TRBV9 to TRBJ2-3; D gene unclear. Germline assignment: CDR1 SGDLS and CDR2 YYNGEE. The CDR3 length is 16 residues. V was cut by 0 bases and J by 3 bases, with 14 bases left in between. Written as DNA, the CDR3 is TGTGCCAGCAGCGTAGGAGACGCCAGCCGGACAGATACGCAGTATTTT. This sequence encodes CASSVGDASRTDTQYF.

Only one count was recorded for this clone. V is TRBV19 and J is TRBJ2-5; a weak D match, TRBD1 (6 bases). Germline-derived CDR1 and CDR2 are LNHDA and SQIVND (reference sequence). V dropped 6 bases and J dropped 4 bases, with 18 bases sitting between them. The CDR3 length is 15 residues. The DNA of the CDR3 is TGTGCCAGTAGAGAAACTGGGACAATAGTAGAGACCCAGTACTTC. Protein sequence: CASRETGTIVETQYF.

The V call is TRBV6-6, the J call TRBJ1-1; possible D gene TRBD1, 5 bases. Germline V gene sequence: CDR1 MNHNY, CDR2 SVGAGI (reference sequence). This CDR3 has 15 residues. V shed 7 bases and J shed 4 bases, with 19 bases lying between them. CDR3 amino acids: CASTQWGRGITEAFF. The CDR3 DNA sequence: TGTGCCAGCACTCAGTGGGGGAGGGGAATCACTGAAGCTTTCTTT.

This chain links TRBV6-1 with TRBJ2-2; D remains ambiguous. This CDR3 is 13 amino acids long. Germline lookup yields CDR1 MNHNS and CDR2 SASEGT. Deletions cut 4 bases from V and 3 bases from J, with 6 bases between. In nucleotides, the CDR3 is TGTGCCAGCAGTGTACAGTACACCGGGGAGCTGTTTTTT. It yields the protein CASSVQYTGELFF.

The chain has TRBV2 and TRBJ2-2; D may be TRBD2 (6 bases). The CDR3 loop spans 15 amino acids. Germline CDR1 reads SNHLY; CDR2 reads FYNNEI. The V end was cut by 6 bases, the J end by 7 bases, with 18 bases between. The CDR3: CASRPGLPSGGELFF. Here the CDR3 DNA reads TGTGCCAGCAGACCCGGACTACCTTCGGGCGGGGAGCTGTTTTTT. The full variable domain, in which reference TRBV2 and TRBJ2-2 provide the parts outside the CDR3, is EPEVTQTPSHQVTQMGQEVILRCVPISNHLYFYWYRQILGQKVEFLVSFYNNEISEKSEIFDDQFSVERPDGSNFTLKIRSTKLEDSAMYFCASRPGLPSGGELFFGEGSRLTVL.

The chain joins TRBV11-1 to TRBJ1-2, with D possibly being TRBD1 (5 bases). The CDR3 contains 14 residues. Trimming stripped 4 bases from V and 5 bases from J, with 14 bases between. Germline CDR1 reads SGHAT; CDR2 reads FQDESV (reference sequence). This chain's CDR3 is CASSSLTEGYGYTF. CDR3 DNA: TGTGCCAGCAGCTCTCTCACCGAGGGGTATGGCTACACCTTC.

V usage is TRBV11-2 and J usage is TRBJ2-5, with 15 bases aligning to TRBD2. The CDR3 totals 18 residues. Germline V gene data show CDR1 as SGHAT and CDR2 as FQNNGV. V trimming: 1 base; J trimming: 5 bases; junction bases outside the gene matches: 8. CDR3 in DNA: TGTGCCAGCAGCTTAGGCGGACTAGCGGGAGGGAAGAGGGAGACCCAGTACTTC. Translation: CASSLGGLAGGKRETQYF.

The chain combines TRBV5-1 with TRBJ2-5; D is uncertain. Trimming took off 0 bases at V and 5 bases at J, with 11 bases between the two ends. CDR3 length equals 14 residues. Germline V CDR1 and CDR2: SGHRS, YFSETQ. CDR3 nucleotide sequence: TGCGCCAGCAGCTTGGGTCAGGTAGGGGAGACCCAGTACTTC. Translation gives CASSLGQVGETQYF.

The V and J genes are TRBV18 and TRBJ1-1; D is ambiguous. The germline V and J ends were trimmed by 3 bases and 1 base, with 9 bases remaining between them. Per germline, CDR1 KGHSH and CDR2 LQKENI. This CDR3 has 14 residues. The CDR3 sequence: CASSPLEGNTEAFF. The CDR3 bases are TGTGCCAGCTCACCGTTGGAGGGGAACACTGAAGCTTTCTTT.

This clone was counted between two and nine times. This rearrangement joins TRBV18 to TRBJ2-1; D remains unclear. V was cut by 3 bases and J by 4 bases, with 7 bases left in between. Germline CDR1 reads KGHSH; CDR2 reads LQKENI. The CDR3 loop spans 13 amino acids. CDR3 in DNA: TGTGCCAGCTCACCCCAGGCTTACAATGAGCAGTTCTTC. Encoded protein: CASSPQAYNEQFF.

The sample holds a few counts of this clone. The chain has TRBV5-6 and TRBJ2-7; D perhaps matches TRBD1 (5 bases). Deletions cut 4 bases from V and 1 base from J, with 9 bases between. Germline CDR1 SGHDT, CDR2 YYEEEE. This CDR3 is built from 13 residues. The chain's CDR3 is CASSPDRSYEQYF. The DNA of the CDR3 is TGTGCCAGCAGCCCTGACAGATCCTACGAGCAGTACTTC.

The chain couples TRBV19 to TRBJ2-5; a weak D match, TRBD1 (7 bases). Germline loops: CDR1 LNHDA, CDR2 SQIVND (reference sequence). V was clipped by 7 bases and J by 5 bases, with 20 bases between them. CDR3 length: 15 amino acids. This CDR3 reads CASKGGQTFAETQYF. CDR3 sequence (DNA): TGTGCCAGTAAGGGGGGACAGACCTTTGCTGAGACCCAGTACTTC. Together with reference TRBV19 and TRBJ2-5, the CDR3 gives the full variable domain: DGGITQSPKYLFRKEGQNVTLSCEQNLNHDAMYWYRQDPGQGLRLIYYSQIVNDFQKGDIAEGYSVSREKKESFPLTVTSAQKNPTAFYLCASKGGQTFAETQYFGPGTRLLVL.

J is TRBJ2-7 and V is TRBV18; TRBD1 agrees at 9 bases. The CDR3 consists of 13 residues. CDR1 KGHSH and CDR2 LQKENI come from the germline V gene. The junction had 2 bases not matched to a gene; V was cut back by 6 bases and J by 2 bases. In DNA, the CDR3 is TGTGCCAGCTCTCGGGACAGGGCCTACGAGCAGTACTTC. Protein product: CASSRDRAYEQYF.

The gene calls are TRBV10-3 and TRBJ2-2; D remains ambiguous. CDR1 and CDR2 from the germline V gene are ENHRY and SYGVKD. The CDR3 consists of 12 residues. The germline V and J ends were trimmed by 6 bases and 0 bases, with 2 bases remaining between them. The CDR3 DNA sequence: TGTGCCATCAGGCCGAACACCGGGGAGCTGTTTTTT. Its protein is CAIRPNTGELFF.

This sequence joins TRBV10-3 and TRBJ2-7, with D possibly being TRBD2 (5 bases). CDR3 length: 12 residues. Trimming took 9 bases from V and 6 from J, leaving 15 bases between them. The V gene's germline CDR1 is ENHRY and CDR2 SYGVKD. CDR3 nucleotides: TGTGCCATAAGTCGGGAACTCGGCGAGCAGTACTTC. Translation gives CAISRELGEQYF.

The CDR3 sequence is CAGRPGTGDAGELFF. DNA for the CDR3: TGTGCCGGTCGGCCCGGGACAGGGGATGCCGGGGAGCTGTTTTTT. V and J are TRBV28 and TRBJ2-2; TRBD1 matches at 10 bases. The V and J ends lost 11 bases and 6 bases, in that order; junction bases with no gene match: 12. The germline gives CDR1 MDHEN, CDR2 SYDVKM. The CDR3 has 15 residues.

The chain uses TRBV7-2 and TRBJ2-2; D unresolved. V was pared by 5 bases and J by 3 bases, with 7 bases between. Germline lookup yields CDR1 SGHTA and CDR2 FQGNSA. This CDR3 contains 13 residues. CDR3 in amino acids: CASSPMDTGELFF. CDR3 nucleotides: TGTGCCAGCAGCCCCATGGACACCGGGGAGCTGTTTTTT.

The chain employs TRBV27 and TRBJ1-5; D may be TRBD1 (6 bases). CDR1 is MNHEY, CDR2 SMNVEV, per germline (reference sequence). The CDR3 totals 15 residues. Between the trimmed V and J ends, which lost 8 bases and 11 bases, there was a span of 25 bases. CDR3 protein: CASSPPGAGRWAQHF. The CDR3 coding sequence is TGTGCCAGCTCCCCCCCAGGGGCCGGCCGGTGGGCCCAGCATTTT.

The J gene is TRBJ1-1, the V gene TRBV6-5, with D possibly being TRBD1 (6 bases). This CDR3 is built from 15 residues. In germline, CDR1 is MNHEY, CDR2 SVGAGI. Trimming cost V 7 bases and J 6 bases, with 21 bases left between them. The CDR3 sequence is CASTQISGGASEAFF. CDR3 DNA sequence: TGTGCCAGCACCCAGATCTCGGGGGGCGCCTCTGAAGCTTTCTTT.

Notes on this clone: The sample carries other DNA sequences with the same CDR3. The V and J genes are TRBV28 and TRBJ1-1; the match to TRBD1 covers 9 bases. This CDR3 comprises 15 residues. V lost 8 bases and J lost 0; bases outside the gene matches: 7. From germline, CDR1 is MDHEN and CDR2 SYDVKM. The CDR3 here is CASSAGDRVNTEAFF. The DNA for the CDR3 is TGTGCCAGCTCAGCCGGGGACAGGGTGAACACTGAAGCTTTCTTT.

Note on this clone: Other DNA sequences from this sample encode an identical CDR3 as well. This chain connects TRBV30 to TRBJ2-5, with D unclear. With 2 bases removed from V and 4 bases from J, the gap between germline ends came to 8 bases. CDR3 length: 12 amino acids. Germline V gene sequence: CDR1 GTSNPN, CDR2 SVGIG (reference sequence). In DNA form, the CDR3 reads TGTGCCTGGAGTAGCAGTGGAGAGACCCAGTACTTC. It codes for CAWSSSGETQYF.

The chain employs TRBV9 and TRBJ2-7; D is possibly TRBD1 (5 bases). Germline V gene sequence: CDR1 SGDLS, CDR2 YYNGEE. Trimming cost V 1 base and J 0 bases, with 11 bases left between them. This CDR3 contains 15 residues. This chain's CDR3 is CASSVQGSASYEQYF. The CDR3 DNA reads TGTGCCAGCAGCGTACAGGGCTCTGCCTCCTACGAGCAGTACTTC.

The chain employs TRBV6-5 and TRBJ1-6; D unclear. The CDR3 runs to 15 residues. V lost 3 bases to trimming and J lost 7 bases, with 13 bases between them. Germline CDR1 reads MNHEY; CDR2 reads SVGAGI. CDR3: CASSYMRTWNSPLHF. Here the CDR3 DNA reads TGTGCCAGCAGTTATATGAGGACGTGGAATTCACCCCTCCACTTT.

The chain joins TRBV6-6 to TRBJ2-2, with D tentatively TRBD2 (6 bases). With 4 bases removed from V and 0 bases from J, the gap between germline ends came to 12 bases. The CDR3 loop spans 16 amino acids. CDR1 MNHNY and CDR2 SVGAGI come from the germline V gene (reference sequence). The CDR3: CASSSHSGSNTGELFF. The DNA of the CDR3 is TGTGCCAGCAGTTCCCATAGCGGATCGAACACCGGGGAGCTGTTTTTT.

This chain connects TRBV4-2 to TRBJ1-4; no reliable D call. Per the germline V gene, CDR1 is LGHNA and CDR2 is YNFKEQ. V was shortened by 4 bases and J by 6 bases, with 9 bases between the two germline ends. The CDR3 is made up of 13 amino acids. DNA of the CDR3: TGTGCCAGCAGCCCCGAGTATGATGAAAAACTGTTTTTT. Translation: CASSPEYDEKLFF.

This clone has only a few counts. The chain links TRBV7-9 to TRBJ2-3, with a possible D match to TRBD1 (5 bases). This CDR3 is 14 amino acids long. Germline CDR1 reads SEHNR; CDR2 reads FQNEAQ (reference sequence). Trimming left V 7 bases short and J 2 bases short, with 13 bases between. The CDR3 reads CASTPMTDTDTQYF. The CDR3 DNA reads as TGTGCCAGCACCCCTATGACAGACACAGATACGCAGTATTTT.

The rearrangement uses TRBV6-1 and TRBJ2-5; D is unclear. The V and J ends lost 0 bases and 9 bases respectively, with 11 bases between them. The V gene's germline CDR1 is MNHNS and CDR2 SASEGT. This CDR3 contains 13 residues. CDR3 protein: CASSEAGGPAQYF. Here the CDR3 DNA reads TGTGCCAGCAGTGAAGCAGGCGGACCGGCCCAGTACTTC.

V usage is TRBV4-1 and J usage is TRBJ1-4; the D is unclear. The CDR3 has 13 residues. The germline V and J ends were trimmed by 4 bases and 12 bases, with 15 bases remaining between them. From germline, CDR1 is MGHRA and CDR2 YSYEKL. The CDR3 loop reads CASSPGWTGELFF. DNA of the CDR3: TGCGCCAGCAGCCCGGGGTGGACCGGGGAACTGTTTTTT.